This TCR beta chain was captured in a study of T cell responses to AZD1222 COVID-19 vaccine. Notes on the study in general: In all cases, repertoires were sampled only after the peak T cell response.

Note on this clone: Its specificity is unknown.

Measured with immunoSEQ multiplex PCR; TCRdb has only the in-frame clones, and not every one. The table shows approximately 110,000 clones, with 90% to 95% occurring only once. V was cut by 5 bases and J by 0 bases, with 11 bases left in between. Germline V CDR1 and CDR2: SGHVS, FNYEAQ. The CDR3 extends over 15 amino acids. Specimen: peripheral blood, collected on day 0 of AZD1222 vaccination. The chain joins TRBV7-6 to TRBJ1-3; D call uncertain. The receptor was isolated from an adult in good health. DNA for the CDR3: TGTGCCAGCAGCCGGACGGAAAACTCTGGAAACACCATATATTTT. Its translation: CASSRTENSGNTIYF. The whole variable domain, filled in from reference TRBV7-6 and TRBJ1-3, reads GAGVSQSPRYKVTKRGQDVALRCDPISGHVSLYWYRQALGQGPEFLTYFNYEAQQDKSGLPNDRFSAERPEGSISTLTIQRTEQRDSAMYRCASSRTENSGNTIYFGEGSWLTVV.